The entry below gives a single T cell receptor beta chain sequence along with its context. The source of the sample is a study of blood T cell repertoires in COVID-19. Participants spanned ages roughly 18 to 90 years and resided in roughly 22 US areas. How the authors handled the data: Reference gene primer amplification yielded estimated nucleated cell counts. Profiling relied on immunoSEQ multiplex PCR, and the TCRdb table lists in-frame clones only, not all of them. Clonal size and the V and J genes are those of that table, whereas D and trimming came from the DNA. The sample lists just over 350,000 clones, roughly 90% occurring once. The sequencing input was PBMCs or T cells enriched from blood (not recorded which). The source of this sequence is a woman in her thirties who had recovered from COVID-19.

The CDR3 here is CASKGGKSSYNEQFF. The CDR3 DNA follows: TGCGCCAGCAAGGGGGGGAAGAGCTCCTACAATGAGCAGTTCTTC. V and J are TRBV5-1 and TRBJ2-1; perhaps TRBD2 as D (7 bases). Between the trimmed V and J ends, which lost 6 bases and 0 bases, there was a span of 13 bases. Germline lookup yields CDR1 SGHRS and CDR2 YFSETQ. The CDR3 runs to 15 residues.